The 19 T cell receptor beta chains given below trace back to one sample, sequenced in a study of T cells in Graves' hyperthyroidism and ophthalmopathy. RNA transcripts were the template for amplifying TCR beta CDR3 regions. The TCR CDR3 was amplified in a first-round RT-PCR using the HTBI primer set. A single record per CDR3 protein comes from TCRdb applying MiXCR to the multiplex PCR reads. Of some 530,000 distinct CDR3 sequences listed, approximately 23% are singletons. The sequenced sample was blood. The source is a woman in her sixties or seventies with Graves' ophthalmopathy.

This clonotype was observed at least ten times. CDR3 bases: TGTGCCAGCAGCTTATTAGCAGGGATTAACATGAACACTGAAGCTTTCTTT. It is translated as CASSLLAGINMNTEAFF. The chain employs TRBV7-8 and TRBJ1-1, with a possible D match to TRBD1 (5 bases). CDR1 is SGHVS and CDR2 is FQNEAQ in the germline V gene. Deletions cut 2 bases from V and 0 bases from J, with 16 bases between. The CDR3 sequence is 17 residues long.

This chain uses TRBV18 with TRBJ2-4; unclear D gene. Germline V gives CDR1 KGHSH, CDR2 LQKENI. This CDR3 contains 12 residues. Trimming stripped 3 bases from V and 8 bases from J, with 8 bases between. CDR3 amino acids: CASSPSKDIQYF. CDR3 DNA sequence: TGTGCCAGCTCACCGTCCAAGGACATTCAGTACTTC.

This clonotype was found a few times. The chain employs TRBV12-3 or TRBV12-4 and TRBJ2-7, with D uncertain. The CDR3 runs 12 residues. Trimming left V 4 bases short and J 7 bases short, with 11 bases between. CDR3 nucleotides: TGTGCCAGCAGTTCGCCAAGCTGGGAGCAGTACTTC. Its protein product is CASSSPSWEQYF.

The table lists this clonotype with a count of one. The V gene is TRBV28, the J gene TRBJ1-2; D perhaps matches TRBD1 (5 bases). This CDR3 region has 13 residues. The V gene lost 4 bases and the J gene lost 8 bases, with 14 bases spanning the gap. Germline loops: CDR1 MDHEN, CDR2 SYDVKM. CDR3 sequence: CASSWGVGNGYTF. Written as DNA, the CDR3 is TGTGCCAGCAGTTGGGGGGTGGGCAACGGCTACACCTTC.

The chain couples TRBV3-1 to TRBJ2-1, with a possible D match to TRBD2 (6 bases). Trimming pared 3 bases from V and 5 bases from J, leaving 17 bases between. This CDR3 is built from 16 residues. Germline lookup yields CDR1 LGHDT and CDR2 YNNKEL (reference sequence). The CDR3 is CASSHGTGLPNNEQFF. CDR3 in DNA: TGTGCCAGCAGCCACGGTACGGGACTGCCGAACAATGAGCAGTTCTTC.

The V gene is TRBV20-1, the J gene TRBJ2-3, with 14 bases aligning to TRBD2. This CDR3 is built from 14 residues. V lost 6 bases to trimming and J lost 4 bases; unmatched junction nucleotides: 3. Germline loops: CDR1 DFQATT, CDR2 SNEGSKA (reference sequence). DNA for the CDR3: TGCAGTGCGGGGACTAGCGGGAGCGCAGATACGCAGTATTTT. Encoded protein: CSAGTSGSADTQYF.

In this sample, this clonotype turned up many times. The genes are TRBV28 and TRBJ2-7; the match to TRBD1 covers 7 bases. After removal of 5 bases from V and 3 bases from J, the junction contained 10 bases not matched to a gene. The CDR3 is 15 amino acids. Germline CDR1 is MDHEN and CDR2 is SYDVKM. CDR3 DNA: TGTGCCAGCAGTCGTCCGGGACAGAGGGTCTACGAGCAGTACTTC. It specifies CASSRPGQRVYEQYF.

The chain links TRBV12-3 or TRBV12-4 to TRBJ1-2; TRBD1 might be the D (6 bases). The V gene lost 6 bases and the J gene lost 8 bases, with 13 bases spanning the gap. The CDR3 is 12 residues long. In nucleotides, the CDR3 is TGTGCCAGCAGCGGACAGACCAGCGGCTACACCTTC. Translated: CASSGQTSGYTF.

This clonotype was found many times. V gene TRBV28 combines with J gene TRBJ2-7; D is uncertain. Trimming took off 7 bases at V and 7 bases at J, with 11 bases between the two ends. Germline values: CDR1 MDHEN, CDR2 SYDVKM. The CDR3 contains 11 residues. CDR3 residues: CASNPVREQYF. The CDR3 DNA reads as TGTGCCAGCAACCCAGTAAGGGAGCAGTACTTC.

This clonotype has only a few counts. J is TRBJ2-1 and V is TRBV25-1; TRBD1 agrees at 10 bases. The CDR3 is made up of 14 amino acids. The trim removed 6 bases at V and 7 bases at J, leaving 6 bases unmatched. CDR1 MGHDK and CDR2 SYGVNS come from the germline V gene. Written as DNA, the CDR3 is TGTGCCAGCAGGGGACAGGGGATGGAAAATGAGCAGTTCTTC. It encodes CASRGQGMENEQFF.

This clonotype was found once. This may arise from a read error, as a much more abundant clone is one base away. The chain employs TRBV19 and TRBJ1-2; 7 bases match TRBD1. The CDR3 length is 13 residues. Germline lookup yields CDR1 LNHDA and CDR2 SQIVND (reference sequence). The V and J ends lost 9 bases and 0 bases, in that order; junction bases with no gene match: 4. This CDR3 reads CASRDSPNYGYTF. The CDR3 DNA reads TGTGCCAGCCGGGACAGCCCTAACTATGGCTACACCTTC.

As to this clonotype: With a much larger clone just one base away, this may be a read error. The rearrangement joins TRBV30 to TRBJ1-6; D might be TRBD1 (5 bases). This CDR3 is 14 amino acids long. Germline values: CDR1 GTSNPN, CDR2 SVGIG (reference sequence). For the CDR3, the DNA is TGTGTCTGGAGTAAGGGGCAGGACAATTCACCCCTCCACTTT. It is translated as CVWSKGQDNSPLHF. Based on the CDR3 plus reference TRBV30 and TRBJ1-6, the full variable domain is SQTIHQWPATLVQPVGSPLSLECTVEGTSNPNLYWYRQAAGRGLQLLFYSVGIGQISSEVPQNLSASRPQDRQFILSSKKLLLSDSGFYLCVWSKGQDNSPLHFGNGTRLTVT.

Many counts were recorded for this clonotype. The V call is TRBV29-1, the J call TRBJ2-2, with a possible D match to TRBD2 (7 bases). V was pared by 7 bases and J by 4 bases, with 13 bases between. CDR1 and CDR2 (germline): SQVTM, ANQGSEA. The CDR3 runs to 13 residues. The CDR3 DNA reads as TGCAGCGGGGGGGGCAAAATCACCGGGGAGCTGTTTTTT. This translates into CSGGGKITGELFF.

The chain employs TRBV12-5 and TRBJ1-4; D gene uncertain. CDR1 is LGHNT and CDR2 is FRNRAP in the germline V gene. CDR3 length: 12 residues. V was clipped by 2 bases and J by 10 bases, with 8 bases between them. This CDR3 reads CASGLLSGKLFF. In DNA, the CDR3 is TGTGCTAGTGGTTTGCTATCTGGAAAACTGTTTTTT.

This clonotype was recorded a few times. The chain employs TRBV24-1 and TRBJ2-1; TRBD1 is a possible D gene (6 bases). There are 12 residues in the CDR3. Germline loops: CDR1 KGHDR, CDR2 SFDVKD. The V and J ends lost 0 bases and 10 bases respectively, with 6 bases between them. The CDR3 region is CATSDLGTEQFF. DNA of the CDR3: TGTGCCACCAGTGATTTGGGGACAGAGCAGTTCTTC.

The chain carries TRBV15 and TRBJ1-2; TRBD1 agrees at 9 bases. Germline CDR1 and CDR2: LNHNV and YYDKDF (reference sequence). With V trimmed by 0 bases and J by 1 base, 9 bases remained unmatched. CDR3 length: 18 residues. The CDR3: CATSRDKGQGVFNYGYTF. DNA for the CDR3: TGTGCCACCAGCAGAGATAAGGGACAGGGTGTTTTTAACTATGGCTACACCTTC.

The chain recombines TRBV19 with TRBJ1-1; D is undetermined. The germline CDR1 and CDR2 sequences are LNHDA and SQIVND (reference sequence). The CDR3 runs to 14 residues. Trimming left V 4 bases short and J 2 bases short, with 11 bases between. CDR3 DNA sequence: TGTGCCAGTAGTAAGGTAGGGCCCAACACTGAAGCTTTCTTT. Amino acid sequence: CASSKVGPNTEAFF.

The CDR3 loop is CASSRGVMGSGNTIYF. CDR3 bases: TGTGCCAGCAGCCGAGGCGTAATGGGCTCTGGAAACACCATATATTTT. This chain uses TRBV7-9 with TRBJ1-3; D gene ambiguous. This CDR3 contains 16 residues. V was trimmed by 5 bases and J by 0 bases, leaving 14 bases between them. The V gene's germline CDR1 is SEHNR and CDR2 FQNEAQ (reference sequence).

This clonotype was counted a few times. V usage is TRBV5-1 and J usage is TRBJ2-3; either TRBD1 or TRBD2 may fit D (6 bases each). The CDR3 is 14 amino acids. CDR1 and CDR2 from the germline V gene are SGHRS and YFSETQ. Between the trimmed V and J ends, which lost 7 bases and 5 bases, there was a span of 17 bases. The CDR3 region has the DNA TGCGCCAGCGGCCCGGAGGGGGTAGGAGATACGCAGTATTTT. Translated: CASGPEGVGDTQYF.